Listed here are 30 T cell receptor beta chains from one sample, sequenced in a study of T cell repertoires in cytomegalovirus infection. TCRdb passed the reads through MiXCR, listing each CDR3 protein once. In the table there are some 400,000 distinct CDR3 sequences, around 18% of which are singletons. Sequencing was done on a sample of PBMCs. The receptor source for this set is a human donor in good health (CMV status not recorded). Some clones in this sample may be carry-over from other donors' samples.

The sample holds many counts of this clonotype. V gene TRBV6-1 combines with J gene TRBJ2-6; 12 positions match TRBD1. Trimming took 1 base from V and 2 from J; bases not matched to a gene: 18. Per the germline V gene, CDR1 is MNHNS and CDR2 is SASEGT. This CDR3 is 23 amino acids long. CDR3 residues: CASSEVSPGQGALTLTGANVLTF. CDR3 DNA sequence: TGTGCCAGCAGTGAAGTCTCCCCGGGACAGGGGGCTTTGACTTTGACTGGGGCCAACGTCCTGACTTTC.

The chain has TRBV29-1 and TRBJ2-7; D might be TRBD2 (10 bases). Germline V gene data show CDR1 as SQVTM and CDR2 as ANQGSEA. V was trimmed by 7 bases and J by 3 bases, leaving 31 bases between them. The CDR3 covers 18 residues. This chain's CDR3 is CSAFTGGLAGASGYEQYF. CDR3 bases: TGCAGCGCATTTACAGGGGGCCTAGCGGGAGCGTCCGGCTACGAGCAGTACTTC.

The table lists this clonotype with many counts. The chain is built from TRBV7-6 and TRBJ2-1, with a tentative D call TRBD2 (6 bases). CDR1 is SGHVS and CDR2 is FNYEAQ in the germline V gene. The CDR3 has 14 amino acids. Trimming left V 1 base short and J 6 bases short, with 10 bases between. The CDR3 DNA reads as TGTGCCAGCAGCTTAGGGCGGGGAATCAATGAGCAGTTCTTC. Amino acids: CASSLGRGINEQFF.

The chain joins TRBV25-1 to TRBJ1-4; 7 bases map to TRBD1. The CDR3 sequence is 13 residues long. Germline-derived CDR1 and CDR2 are MGHDK and SYGVNS. Trimming at V came to 6 bases and at J to 4 bases, leaving 2 bases not matched to a gene. Written as DNA, the CDR3 is TGTGCCAGCAGGGGGACAGTTAATGAAAAACTGTTTTTT. Protein product: CASRGTVNEKLFF.

This clonotype was detected ten times or more. The J gene is TRBJ2-1, the V gene TRBV7-8; D gene unclear. CDR1 and CDR2 (germline): SGHVS, FQNEAQ. Trimming removed 1 base from V and 11 bases from J, with 9 bases in between. CDR3 length: 12 amino acids. CDR3 sequence: CASSLVWYQQFF. The CDR3 nucleotides read TGTGCCAGCAGCTTAGTCTGGTATCAGCAGTTCTTC.

This clonotype was observed many times. The genes are TRBV7-2 and TRBJ1-3; no firm D call. Looked up from germline, CDR1 is SGHTA and CDR2 is FQGNSA. This CDR3 region has 14 residues. Trimming stripped 5 bases from V and 2 bases from J, with 10 bases between. Here the CDR3 reads CASSPPRAGNTIYF. DNA of the CDR3: TGTGCCAGCAGCCCCCCGCGGGCTGGAAACACCATATATTTT.

This clonotype was counted ten times or more. This chain joins TRBV7-2 and TRBJ1-2; TRBD1 matches at 7 bases. V gave up 7 bases and J gave up 4 bases; unmatched junction bases: 6. The CDR3 spans 13 residues. CDR1 SGHTA and CDR2 FQGNSA come from the germline V gene. The CDR3 DNA sequence: TGTGCCAGCACCGTAGGGACAGCCTATGGCTACACCTTC. Protein product: CASTVGTAYGYTF.

V gene TRBV10-3 combines with J gene TRBJ2-3, with TRBD1 identical over 7 bases. The CDR3 spans 14 residues. The germline V gene has CDR1 ENHRY and CDR2 SYGVKD. V lost 6 bases to trimming and J lost 2 bases; unmatched junction nucleotides: 5. For the CDR3, the DNA is TGTGCCATCAGAAAAGGGACAGACACAGATACGCAGTATTTT. Translated, it gives CAIRKGTDTDTQYF.

There are a few counts of this clonotype. The J gene is TRBJ2-5, the V gene TRBV15, with TRBD1 identical over 7 bases. Germline CDR1 and CDR2: LNHNV and YYDKDF (reference sequence). V lost 0 bases to trimming and J lost 2 bases; unmatched junction nucleotides: 3. CDR3 length equals 15 residues. CDR3 bases: TGTGCCACCAGCAGAGATCTGGGACAGCAAGAGACCCAGTACTTC. Translating it yields CATSRDLGQQETQYF.

The table lists this clonotype with many counts. The V gene is TRBV6-2 or TRBV6-3, the J gene TRBJ2-1, with D unclear. The V and J ends lost 0 bases and 0 bases respectively, with 12 bases between them. Germline V gene lookup returns CDR1 MNHEY and CDR2 SVGEGT. The CDR3 is 17 amino acids. The CDR3 nucleotides are TGTGCCAGCAGTTACTCCTGGACGGATCTCTCCTACAATGAGCAGTTCTTC. Translating it yields CASSYSWTDLSYNEQFF.

This clonotype was found many times. The chain employs TRBV19 and TRBJ1-6, with TRBD1 as a possible D gene (5 bases). Germline CDR1 reads LNHDA; CDR2 reads SQIVND (reference sequence). The V end lost 2 bases, the J end lost 9 bases, and 14 bases lay between the germline ends. This CDR3 has 15 residues. The CDR3 region is CASSISWGTGSPLHF. The CDR3 coding sequence is TGTGCCAGTAGTATATCCTGGGGGACGGGTTCACCCCTCCACTTT.

In this sample, this clonotype turned up many times. The chain employs TRBV7-2 and TRBJ1-6; D is ambiguous. The ends were cut back, 5 bases at V and 0 bases at J, with 8 bases in the middle. The CDR3 spans 15 residues. In germline, CDR1 is SGHTA, CDR2 FQGNSA. The CDR3 here is CASSVGSSYNSPLHF. The CDR3 nucleotides read TGTGCCAGCAGCGTAGGATCCTCCTATAATTCACCCCTCCACTTT. Together with reference TRBV7-2 and TRBJ1-6, the CDR3 gives the full variable domain: GAGVSQSPSNKVTEKGKDVELRCDPISGHTALYWYRQSLGQGLEFLIYFQGNSAPDKSGLPSDRFSAERTGGSVSTLTIQRTQQEDSAVYLCASSVGSSYNSPLHFGNGTRLTVT.

This clonotype appeared a few times. The CDR3 region has the DNA TGCAGCGCCCGGGACAGGGGGTTTGCGAGCACTGAAGCTTTCTTT. This translates into CSARDRGFASTEAFF. This rearrangement joins TRBV29-1 to TRBJ1-1; TRBD1 agrees at 11 bases. The trim removed 7 bases at V and 4 bases at J, leaving 11 bases unmatched. Germline V gene sequence: CDR1 SQVTM, CDR2 ANQGSEA. CDR3 size: 15 residues.

In this sample, this clonotype turned up many times. The rearrangement uses TRBV10-2 and TRBJ2-5; TRBD2 matches 13 bases. CDR3 size: 15 residues. Germline V CDR1 and CDR2: WSHSY, SAAADI. The V and J ends lost 6 bases and 1 base, in that order; junction bases with no gene match: 2. The CDR3 DNA sequence: TGCGCCAGCAGGGGGACTAGCGGGGCCCAAGAGACCCAGTACTTC. Protein sequence: CASRGTSGAQETQYF.

In this sample, this clonotype turned up a few times. The chain joins TRBV7-9 to TRBJ1-6, with 7 bases aligning to TRBD1. The CDR3 spans 14 residues. V shed 2 bases and J 9 bases; nucleotides not matched to a gene: 4. The germline V gene encodes CDR1 SEHNR and CDR2 FQNEAQ (reference sequence). The CDR3 coding sequence is TGTGCCAGCAGCTTAACAGGGGTGACTTCACCCCTCCACTTT. Translated, it gives CASSLTGVTSPLHF.

This clonotype was detected many times. The genes are TRBV11-2 and TRBJ2-7; D call uncertain. Germline lookup yields CDR1 SGHAT and CDR2 FQNNGV. V was pared by 0 bases and J by 3 bases, with 6 bases between. CDR3 size: 13 residues. The CDR3 protein is CASSLDQNYEQYV. CDR3 bases: TGTGCCAGCAGCTTAGATCAGAACTACGAGCAGTACGTC.

This clonotype was observed many times. The chain links TRBV12-3 or TRBV12-4 to TRBJ2-1; 12 nucleotides line up with TRBD2. The CDR3 contains 15 residues. The V and J ends lost 3 bases and 8 bases, in that order; junction bases with no gene match: 5. Here the CDR3 DNA reads TGTGCCAGCAGTTTCTCTAGCGGGGGGGCCGATGAGCAGTTCTTC. Translating gives CASSFSSGGADEQFF.

This rearrangement joins TRBV29-1 to TRBJ2-3, with D hard to call. Germline loops: CDR1 SQVTM, CDR2 ANQGSEA. Trimming removed 5 bases from V and 4 bases from J, with 7 bases in between. The CDR3 consists of 11 residues. The CDR3 DNA reads TGCAGCGTTCCCTACTCAGATACGCAGTATTTT. It translates to CSVPYSDTQYF.

The chain is built from TRBV20-1 and TRBJ2-1; 9 nucleotides align to TRBD2. V trimming: 7 bases; J trimming: 2 bases; junction bases outside the gene matches: 9. The germline gives CDR1 DFQATT, CDR2 SNEGSKA (reference sequence). The CDR3 consists of 15 residues. Written as DNA, the CDR3 is TGCAGTGGGCGGGAGGGCCCAGTAGCCTACAATGAGCAGTTCTTC. It translates to CSGREGPVAYNEQFF.

This clonotype came up many times. The chain is built from TRBV13 and TRBJ2-1; 8 bases are a match to TRBD2. This CDR3 spans 15 amino acids. Looked up from germline, CDR1 is PRHDT and CDR2 is FYEKMQ (reference sequence). The V gene end was trimmed by 5 bases and the J gene end by 8 bases; junction bases not matched to a gene: 11. DNA of the CDR3: TGTGCCAGCAGCCCCGGTGCTAGCGGGCCCTATGAGCAGTTCTTC. This codes for CASSPGASGPYEQFF.

This rearrangement joins TRBV19 to TRBJ1-1, with 9 bases fitting TRBD1. The V gene end was trimmed by 8 bases and the J gene end by 7 bases; junction bases not matched to a gene: 17. Germline CDR1 LNHDA, CDR2 SQIVND (reference sequence). The CDR3 has 16 amino acids. The CDR3 loop reads CASSPGAHTGGVEAFF. CDR3 sequence (DNA): TGTGCCAGTTCTCCAGGGGCGCACACAGGGGGCGTTGAAGCTTTCTTT.

This clonotype was picked up many times. V gene TRBV7-6 combines with J gene TRBJ1-4, with a possible D match to TRBD1 (5 bases). The CDR3 contains 17 residues. Germline V gene sequence: CDR1 SGHVS, CDR2 FNYEAQ. V was cut by 0 bases and J by 8 bases, with 19 bases left in between. CDR3 DNA: TGTGCCAGCAGCTTAGCGCGAGAGGGTCTAGGGGCAGAAAAACTGTTTTTT. This gives the protein CASSLAREGLGAEKLFF.

This clonotype was recorded a few times. This chain joins TRBV7-2 and TRBJ1-2; TRBD1 matches at 7 bases. CDR1 is SGHTA, CDR2 FQGNSA, per germline. The J segment lost 4 bases and the V segment lost 6 bases, leaving 14 bases of the junction unmatched. This CDR3 contains 16 residues. CDR3 in amino acids: CASSQRPGQTIYGYTF. The CDR3 DNA sequence: TGTGCCAGCAGTCAGCGACCGGGACAGACGATCTATGGCTACACCTTC.

This clonotype was recorded a few times. The gene calls are TRBV4-2 and TRBJ1-1, with D hard to call. Deletions cut 1 base from V and 3 bases from J, with 9 bases between. Germline assignment: CDR1 LGHNA and CDR2 YNFKEQ. This CDR3 is built from 14 residues. The CDR3 is CASSQGAGHTEAFF. The CDR3 DNA is TGTGCCAGCAGCCAAGGGGCAGGCCACACTGAAGCTTTCTTT.

The V and J genes are TRBV3-1 and TRBJ2-2; 9 bases map to TRBD1. V lost 3 bases, J lost 3 bases, and 2 bases stayed unmatched. Germline CDR1 is LGHDT and CDR2 is YNNKEL (reference sequence). CDR3 length equals 15 residues. This CDR3 is CASSQTGGYTGELFF. CDR3 sequence (DNA): TGTGCCAGCAGCCAGACAGGGGGGTACACCGGGGAGCTGTTTTTT.

This clonotype was counted many times. The chain has TRBV7-2 and TRBJ1-1; TRBD1 aligns across 9 bases. The CDR3 runs to 14 residues. J lost 5 bases, V lost 0 bases, and 1 base had no gene match. CDR1 is SGHTA and CDR2 is FQGNSA in the germline V gene. The CDR3 region is CASSLATGGTEAFF. The CDR3 nucleotides read TGTGCCAGCAGCTTAGCGACAGGGGGAACTGAAGCTTTCTTT.

In its sample, this clonotype was seen many times. The chain couples TRBV12-3 or TRBV12-4 to TRBJ2-7, with a possible D match to TRBD2 (6 bases). This CDR3 has 13 amino acids. V was shortened by 6 bases and J by 6 bases, with 15 bases between the two germline ends. DNA of the CDR3: TGTGCCAGCAGAGGGACCGGAGGGGCCGAGCAGTACTTC. This codes for CASRGTGGAEQYF.

Only a few counts were recorded for this clonotype. The chain joins TRBV18 to TRBJ1-3, with D possibly being TRBD1 (6 bases). The CDR3 has 16 residues. V was shortened by 2 bases and J by 4 bases, with 15 bases between the two germline ends. Germline V gives CDR1 KGHSH, CDR2 LQKENI. This CDR3 is CASSPGDRSHGNTIYF. In DNA, the CDR3 is TGTGCCAGCTCACCAGGAGACAGGTCTCACGGAAACACCATATATTTT.

The V and J genes are TRBV5-5 and TRBJ2-7; TRBD2 matches at 9 bases. J was trimmed by 3 bases and V by 6 bases; bases with no gene match: 4. The length of the CDR3 is 13 residues. Germline CDR1 SGHKS, CDR2 YYEKEE (reference sequence). CDR3 bases: TGTGCCAGCAATCCTAGCGGGAACTACGAGCAGTACTTC. As protein: CASNPSGNYEQYF.

This clonotype was observed a handful of times. The rearrangement joins TRBV7-8 to TRBJ2-5; D gene unclear. This CDR3 has 12 amino acids. Germline V gene lookup returns CDR1 SGHVS and CDR2 FQNEAQ. V lost 3 bases and J lost 4, with 6 bases in between. The CDR3 reads CASSLSPETQYF. The CDR3 nucleotides read TGTGCCAGCAGCTTGTCACCAGAGACCCAGTACTTC.